The next 23 T cell receptor delta chains were all read from a single sample in a study of gamma-delta chains in newborns, infants, children. TCRdb reprocessed the reads through CATT. The sample includes roughly 4,200 delta-chain clones, approximately 14% seen only once; the top ten take 8.5%. Sequenced input: blood. The receptor set was obtained from a child who was a newborn, infant or young child, either healthy, febrile or measles-vaccinated (not recorded which).

In its sample, this clone was seen a few times. TCRdb has a much larger clone's protein, which differs at residue 12 from the translation of this DNA, likely because of a read error; what is shown is the protein translated from the DNA. The called J gene is TRDJ1, whereas the V gene has no call; the table's D gene call, TRDD3, was not cross checked with the DNA. This CDR3 is built from 17 residues. CDR3 DNA sequence: TGTGCCTGTGATCCGCTGGGGGATATCATGTACCCCGATAAACTCATCTTT. Translation: CACDPLGDIMYPDKLIF.

Note on this clone: This DNA's translation and the protein TCRdb lists, from a much larger clone, do not match at residue 4, likely due to a read error; the protein shown is translated from the DNA. J is TRDJ2 and V is TRDV2, with 9 bases identical to TRDD3. The CDR3 consists of 15 residues. The V segment lost 5 bases and the J segment 1 base; nucleotides outside the gene matches: 4. Germline-derived CDR1 and CDR2 are GEAIGNYY and EKD. The CDR3 DNA reads as TGTGCCTGTGGCGTACTGGGGGATTTGACAGCACAACTCTTCTTT. Translating it yields CACGVLGDLTAQLFF.

The chain uses TRDV2 and TRDJ1; possibly TRDD3 for D (6 bases). Here the J gene was assigned by germline matching of the DNA, as TCRdb has none. Trimming took off 0 bases at V and 2 bases at J, with 18 bases between the two ends. The CDR3 totals 17 residues. CDR1 is GEAIGNYY and CDR2 is EKD in the germline V gene. The CDR3 DNA follows: TGTGCCTGTGACACCGGGCTGGGGCTCTCTGAAACCGATAAACTCATCTTT. This gives the protein CACDTGLGLSETDKLIF.

On this clone: This clone may be a read error of a much larger clone one base away. The sample has other DNA sequences that encode this CDR3 too. This chain connects TRDV2 to TRDJ3; D might be TRDD3 (5 bases). The CDR3 is 20 residues long. Germline V gene sequence: CDR1 GEAIGNYY, CDR2 EKD. The CDR3 DNA is TGTGCCTGTGACACGTACTATGGATGGGAGAGCTCCTGGGACACCCGACAAATGTTTTTC. Its translation is CACDTYYGWESSWDTRQMFF.

The chain has TRDV2 and TRDJ3; 10 bases fit TRDD3. J was trimmed by 0 bases and V by 0 bases; bases with no gene match: 7. There are 20 residues in the CDR3. From germline, CDR1 is GEAIGNYY and CDR2 EKD. The CDR3 loop reads CACDTGRGIRSSWDTRQMFF. CDR3 nucleotide sequence: TGTGCCTGTGACACCGGCCGGGGGATACGTAGCTCCTGGGACACCCGACAGATGTTTTTC.

A remark on this clone: TCRdb attributes to this sequence the protein of a much larger clone, which differs from the DNA translation at residue 4; a read error is likely, and the protein displayed is translated from the DNA. This chain links TRDV2 with TRDJ1; 13 nucleotides line up with TRDD3. This CDR3 has 17 amino acids. Germline CDR1 GEAIGNYY, CDR2 EKD. Losses at the gene ends were 5 bases for V and 0 bases for J; bases not matched to a gene: 8. The DNA of the CDR3 is TGTGCCTGTGGCAACGTACTGGGGGATACGTACACCGATAAACTCATCTTT. Translated, it gives CACGNVLGDTYTDKLIF.

Judged by abundance, this clone is medium-sized. This rearrangement joins TRDV2 to TRDJ3; 10 bases match TRDD3. V lost 0 bases and J lost 0; bases outside the gene matches: 19. Germline lookup yields CDR1 GEAIGNYY and CDR2 EKD. CDR3 length: 24 amino acids. The CDR3 spells CACDTLLGDRPGGSSSWDTRQMFF. CDR3 coding DNA: TGTGCCTGTGACACCCTACTGGGGGATCGCCCTGGGGGATCCAGCTCCTGGGACACCCGACAGATGTTTTTC.

To note about this clone: Given a much more abundant clone one base away, this may be a read error. This CDR3 is also generated by other DNA sequences in the sample. CDR3: CACDTLNTGGYGGYTDKLIF. CDR3 coding DNA: TGCGCCTGTGACACCCTCAATACTGGGGGATATGGGGGGTACACCGATAAACTCATCTTT. The genes are TRDV2 and TRDJ1, with 11 bases identical to TRDD3. Germline-derived CDR1 and CDR2 are GEAIGNYY and EKD. The CDR3 is 20 residues long.

By frequency in the sample, this clone is large. Other DNA sequences of this sample code for an identical CDR3. The chain couples TRDV2 to TRDJ1, with TRDD3 matching over 10 bases. The V segment lost 1 base and the J segment 0 bases; nucleotides outside the gene matches: 4. There are 16 residues in the CDR3. Germline values: CDR1 GEAIGNYY, CDR2 EKD. CDR3 residues: CACDTLGDKDTDKLIF. CDR3 DNA sequence: TGTGCCTGTGACACGCTGGGGGATAAGGACACCGATAAACTCATCTTT.

As for this clone: The translation of this DNA and the TCRdb protein of a much larger clone differ at residue 9, probably owing to a read error; the protein shown here is translated from the DNA. The gene calls are TRDV2 and TRDJ1; possible D gene TRDD3, 6 bases. V was trimmed by 3 bases and J by 0 bases, leaving 16 bases between them. CDR3 size: 16 residues. CDR1 is GEAIGNYY and CDR2 is EKD in the germline V gene. CDR3 sequence reads: CACDSLVGGYTDKLIF. The CDR3 DNA reads TGTGCCTGTGACTCCCTCGTGGGGGGCTACACCGATAAACTCATCTTT.

With the J gene uncalled, the V gene is TRDV2; the D call of TRDD3 is as the table states it, not checked on the DNA. The CDR3 consists of 17 residues. Germline lookup yields CDR1 GEAIGNYY and CDR2 EKD. The DNA of the CDR3 is TGTGCCTGTGACCCAGTGAGCCCGGGGGGGAAAACCGATAACATCATCTTT. It codes for CACDPVSPGGKTDNIIF.

This clone was seen only a few times. A much bigger clone sits one base away, suggesting this may be a read error. The CDR3 here is CACDPLEGDTREASWDTRQMFF. As DNA, the CDR3 is TGTGCCTGTGACCCACTTGAGGGGGATACGCGAGAAGCATCCTGGGACACCCGACAGATGTTTTTC. The J gene is TRDJ3, the V gene TRDV2; TRDD3 matches at 10 bases. The germline V gene encodes CDR1 GEAIGNYY and CDR2 EKD. Unmatched junction bases numbered 17, after V lost 3 bases and J lost 1 base. The CDR3 is 22 residues long.

The rearrangement links TRDV2 to TRDJ1; D gene unclear. The J gene, absent from TCRdb, was called here by matching the DNA to germline. CDR1 and CDR2 (germline): GEAIGNYY, EKD. The V end lost 0 bases, the J end lost 0 bases, and 7 bases lay between the germline ends. The CDR3 is 14 residues long. CDR3 in DNA: TGTGCCTGTGACACCTTAATGTACACCGATAAACTCATCTTT. It codes for CACDTLMYTDKLIF.

About this clone: A read error likely explains why the TCRdb protein, taken from a much larger clone, differs from this DNA's translation at residue 3; the protein shown is translated from the DNA. The chain is built from TRDV2 and TRDJ3; TRDD3 might be the D (5 bases). The CDR3 is 18 amino acids. CDR1 GEAIGNYY and CDR2 EKD come from the germline V gene. The CDR3 DNA follows: TGTGCCCGTGACACTGCTGGGAGAAGCTCCTGGGACACCCGACAGATGTTTTTC. Amino acid sequence: CARDTAGRSSWDTRQMFF.

Judged by abundance, this clone is large. This sample also contains other DNA sequences that code for the same CDR3. The gene calls are TRDV2 and TRDJ2; the D call may be TRDD2 or TRDD3 (5 bases each). This CDR3 is 18 amino acids long. Trimming stripped 3 bases from V and 4 bases from J, with 23 bases between. Germline V CDR1 and CDR2: GEAIGNYY, EKD. The DNA of the CDR3 is TGTGCCTGTGACGCCATTCGACCTACGGGGGGTACGACAGCACAACTCTTCTTT. It encodes CACDAIRPTGGTTAQLFF.

By sample fraction, this clone is large. This sample includes further DNA sequences coding for the same CDR3. This chain connects TRDV2 to TRDJ1; TRDD3 aligns across 10 bases. CDR1 is GEAIGNYY and CDR2 is EKD in the germline V gene. V gave up 3 bases and J gave up 4 bases; unmatched junction bases: 10. There are 16 residues in the CDR3. The CDR3 protein is CACDSLLGDLNDKLIF. DNA of the CDR3: TGTGCCTGTGACTCGTTACTGGGGGATCTTAACGATAAACTCATCTTT.

The gene calls are TRDV2 and TRDJ1; D perhaps matches TRDD1 (6 bases). This CDR3 contains 14 residues. V was pared by 3 bases and J by 3 bases, with 13 bases between. Germline assignment: CDR1 GEAIGNYY and CDR2 EKD. The chain's CDR3 is CACDEIYASDKLIF. The CDR3 DNA reads TGTGCCTGTGACGAAATATACGCGTCCGATAAACTCATCTTT.

This clone was recorded a few times. With a far larger clone one base away, a read error is the likely cause. Other DNA sequences of this sample code for an identical CDR3. The rearrangement links TRDV2 to TRDJ2, with 7 bases identical to TRDD3. The CDR3 contains 17 residues. CDR1 and CDR2 from the germline V gene are GEAIGNYY and EKD. The chain's CDR3 is CACDSLGASTLTAQLFF. CDR3 DNA sequence: TGTGCCTGTGACAGTCTGGGGGCCTCTACTTTGACGGCACAACTCTTCTTT.

Of note for this clone: A much more abundant neighbour one base away suggests this may be a read error. The sample carries other DNA sequences with the same CDR3. CDR3 nucleotide sequence: TGTGCTCTTGGGGAACGTCCGCCTGGGGGTTACACCGATAAACTCATCTTT. This gives the protein CALGERPPGGYTDKLIF. This chain connects TRDV1 to TRDJ1, with 7 bases that match TRDD3. V dropped 1 base and J dropped 0; count of bases not matched to a gene: 8. Germline CDR1 is TSWWSYY and CDR2 is QGS. The CDR3 is made up of 17 amino acids.

Comment on this clone: With only one base between it and a far larger clone, this is likely a read error. This chain joins TRDV2 and TRDJ1, with TRDD3 matching 10 bases. Per germline, CDR1 GEAIGNYY and CDR2 EKD. The CDR3 covers 14 residues. The ends lost 5 bases at V and 2 bases at J; junction bases unmatched: 4. In nucleotides, the CDR3 is TGTGCCTGTGGCATACTGGGGGATACCGATAAACTCATCTTT. Translated, it gives CACGILGDTDKLIF.

This clone is large within its sample. This specimen includes other DNA sequences encoding the same CDR3. J is TRDJ2 and V is TRDV2, with 11 bases fitting TRDD3. V shed 2 bases and J 5 bases; nucleotides not matched to a gene: 0. This CDR3 comprises 14 residues. CDR1 GEAIGNYY and CDR2 EKD come from the germline V gene. The chain's CDR3 is CACDNWGITAQLFF. The CDR3 coding sequence is TGTGCCTGTGACAACTGGGGGATAACAGCACAACTCTTCTTT.

Regarding this clone: A far larger clone is only one base removed, so a read error is likely. J is TRDJ1 and V is TRDV2, with TRDD3 matching 12 bases. From germline, CDR1 is GEAIGNYY and CDR2 EKD. The CDR3 spans 20 residues. With 9 bases clipped from V and 4 bases from J, the junction kept 26 bases outside the gene matches. This CDR3 reads CAPLPLHSGTGGYRRDKLIF. CDR3 DNA sequence: TGTGCCCCGCTTCCGCTACATTCAGGTACTGGGGGATACAGACGCGATAAACTCATCTTT.

This clone has only a few counts. Since a much larger clone is just one base distant, this may be a read error. Other DNA sequences within the sample encode an identical CDR3. The rearrangement uses TRDV2 and TRDJ3, with 7 bases lining up with TRDD3. This CDR3 region has 18 residues. CDR1 and CDR2 (germline): GEAIGNYY, EKD. CDR3 nucleotide sequence: TGTGCTTGTGACAATACTGGGGCAAGCTCCTGGGACACCCGACAGATGTTTTTC. Its protein product is CACDNTGASSWDTRQMFF.